This TCR beta chain came from a study of T cells in Graves' hyperthyroidism and ophthalmopathy. Trimming took 2 bases from V and 2 from J, leaving 13 bases between them. The CDR3 totals 15 residues. CDR1 and CDR2 (germline): MGHRA, YSYEKL. Template material for amplifying TCR beta CDR3 regions consisted of RNA transcripts. First-round RT-PCR of the TCR CDR3 relied on the HTBI primer set. TCRdb processed the multiplex PCR reads anew with MiXCR; each CDR3 protein has one entry. The table includes under 450,000 distinct CDR3 sequences, about 18% detected once. The specimen sequenced was blood. This sequence was found in a woman in her 30s with Graves' hyperthyroidism that later progressed to Graves' ophthalmopathy. V is TRBV4-1 and J is TRBJ2-7, with a weak D call TRBD2 (6 bases). CDR3 bases: TGCGCCAGCAGCCAATCGCCGGGAGATACCTACGAGCAGTACTTC. Its protein is CASSQSPGDTYEQYF.